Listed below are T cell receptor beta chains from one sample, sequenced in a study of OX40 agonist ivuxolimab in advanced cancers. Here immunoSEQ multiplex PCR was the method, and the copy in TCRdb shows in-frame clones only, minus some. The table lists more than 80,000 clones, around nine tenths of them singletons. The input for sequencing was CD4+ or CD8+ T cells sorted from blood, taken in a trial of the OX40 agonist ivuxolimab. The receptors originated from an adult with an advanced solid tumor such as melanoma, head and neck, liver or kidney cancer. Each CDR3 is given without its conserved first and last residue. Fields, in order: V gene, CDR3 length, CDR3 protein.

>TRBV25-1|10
ARGTANTEAF
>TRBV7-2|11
ASSLEVLTEQF
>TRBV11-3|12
ASSLKGYQETQY
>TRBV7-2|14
ASSPLAGGSYNEQF
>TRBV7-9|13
ASSLSGGPNQPQH
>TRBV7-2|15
ASSPPGLAGGPNTQY
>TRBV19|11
ASSIGGEETQY
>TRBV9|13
ASSVDKGGTGELF
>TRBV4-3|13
ASSQDGLGNQPQH
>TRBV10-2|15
ASSDSGLATNTGELF
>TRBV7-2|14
ASSQQKTGRLYEQY
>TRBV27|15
ASSLSQESSYNSPLH
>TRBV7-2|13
ASSLERDSLYEQY
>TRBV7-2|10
ASSWGQETQY
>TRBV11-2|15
ASSAGTSGAEGHEQF
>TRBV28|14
ASSRAATYSNQPQH
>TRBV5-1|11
ASSGRVNTEAF
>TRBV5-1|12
ASSRDSGTYEPY
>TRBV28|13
ASSPILFSNQPQH
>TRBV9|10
AGTGQGCEQY
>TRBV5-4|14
ASSLSGTSGANVLT
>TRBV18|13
ASSPPGGGNTEAF
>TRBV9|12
ASSVEASGETQY
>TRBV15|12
ATSRGTANTEAF
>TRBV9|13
ASSVGWRGQETQY
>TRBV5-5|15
ASSLRLAGHSGNTIY
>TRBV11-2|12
ASSYSGTTDTQY
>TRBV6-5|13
ASSQTDRGYYEQY
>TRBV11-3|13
ASSLDPGSRNEQF
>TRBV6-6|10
ASTRGSQPQH
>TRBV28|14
ASRQQGAGVGNTIY
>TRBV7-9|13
ASSLTSGSTDTQY
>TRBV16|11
ASSGQTGNTIY
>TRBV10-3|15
AISDRGGLVSPYEQY
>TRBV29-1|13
SVGGGLDSYNEQF
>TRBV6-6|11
ASSRDVQETQY
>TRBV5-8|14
ASSLGGAVGTDTQY
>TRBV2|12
ASRHGAGALEQY
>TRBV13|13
ASSVLSGRAREQY
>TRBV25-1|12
ASSDQPQGGEQF
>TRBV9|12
ASSTSSGPYEQY